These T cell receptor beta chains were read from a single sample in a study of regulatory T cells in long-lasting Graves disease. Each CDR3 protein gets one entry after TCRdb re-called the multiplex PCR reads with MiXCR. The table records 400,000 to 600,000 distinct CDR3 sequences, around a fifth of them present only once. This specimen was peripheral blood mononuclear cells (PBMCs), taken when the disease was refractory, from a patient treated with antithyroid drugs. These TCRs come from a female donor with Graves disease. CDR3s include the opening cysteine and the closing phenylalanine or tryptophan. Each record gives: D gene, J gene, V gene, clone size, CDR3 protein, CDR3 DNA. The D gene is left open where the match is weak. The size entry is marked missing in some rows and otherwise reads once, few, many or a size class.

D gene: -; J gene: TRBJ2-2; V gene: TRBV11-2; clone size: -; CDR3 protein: CASSLGGGGTAGELFF; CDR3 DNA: TGTGCCAGCAGCTTAGGTGGAGGGGGGACAGCCGGGGAGCTGTTTTTT
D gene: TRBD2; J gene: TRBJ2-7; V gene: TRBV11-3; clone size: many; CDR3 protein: CASSLDWSAGASYEQYF; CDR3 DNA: TGTGCCAGCAGCTTAGATTGGTCAGCGGGAGCCTCCTACGAGCAGTACTTC
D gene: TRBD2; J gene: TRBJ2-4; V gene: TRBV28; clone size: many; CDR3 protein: CASSPGLVIAKNIQYF; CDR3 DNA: TGTGCCAGCAGTCCGGGACTAGTGATAGCCAAAAACATTCAGTACTTC
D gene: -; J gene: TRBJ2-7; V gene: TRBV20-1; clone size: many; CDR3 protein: CSARGGRGAYEQYF; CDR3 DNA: TGCAGTGCTAGGGGGGGGAGGGGGGCATACGAGCAGTACTTC
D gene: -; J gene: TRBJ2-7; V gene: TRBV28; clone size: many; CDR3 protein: CASSLWENLTGEQYF; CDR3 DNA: TGTGCCAGCAGTTTGTGGGAAAATCTTACGGGCGAGCAGTACTTC
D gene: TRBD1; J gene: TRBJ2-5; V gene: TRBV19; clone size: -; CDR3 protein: CATMDRVSETQYF; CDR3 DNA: TGTGCCACCATGGACAGGGTGTCGGAGACCCAGTACTTC
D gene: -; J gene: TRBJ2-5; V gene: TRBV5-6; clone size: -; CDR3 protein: CASSLVTGLIWETQYF; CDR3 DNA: TGTGCCAGCAGCTTGGTAACAGGGTTAATATGGGAGACCCAGTACTTC
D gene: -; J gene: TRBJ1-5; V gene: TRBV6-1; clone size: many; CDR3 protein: CASSEDAIGVQPQHF; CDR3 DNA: TGTGCCAGCAGTGAAGACGCCATAGGGGTTCAGCCCCAGCATTTT
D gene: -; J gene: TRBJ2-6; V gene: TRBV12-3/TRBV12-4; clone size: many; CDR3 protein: CASSSTGSASSGANVLTF; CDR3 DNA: TGTGCCAGCAGTTCAACAGGTTCTGCTAGCTCTGGGGCCAACGTCCTGACTTTC
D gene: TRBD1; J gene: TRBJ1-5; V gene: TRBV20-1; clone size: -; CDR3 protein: CSAGGQGFGNQPQHF; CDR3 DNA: TGCAGTGCTGGTGGACAGGGTTTCGGCAATCAGCCCCAGCATTTT
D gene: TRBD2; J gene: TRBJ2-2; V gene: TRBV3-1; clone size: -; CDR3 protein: CASSQENGLAGNTGELFF; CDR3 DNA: TGTGCCAGCAGCCAAGAGAATGGACTAGCGGGGAACACCGGGGAGCTGTTTTTT
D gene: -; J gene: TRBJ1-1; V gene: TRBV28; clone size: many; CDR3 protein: CASSLRVLAGGRNTEAFF; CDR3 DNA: TGTGCCAGCAGTTTAAGGGTATTGGCAGGTGGGAGGAATACTGAAGCTTTCTTT
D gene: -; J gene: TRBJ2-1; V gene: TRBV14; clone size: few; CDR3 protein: CASSPLRGGKGENEQFF; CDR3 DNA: TGTGCCAGCAGCCCCCTGAGGGGCGGGAAGGGGGAGAATGAGCAGTTCTTC
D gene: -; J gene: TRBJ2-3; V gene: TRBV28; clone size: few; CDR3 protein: CASSLGLASETDTQYF; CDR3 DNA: TGTGCCAGCAGCCTTGGACTTGCATCGGAAACAGATACGCAGTATTTT